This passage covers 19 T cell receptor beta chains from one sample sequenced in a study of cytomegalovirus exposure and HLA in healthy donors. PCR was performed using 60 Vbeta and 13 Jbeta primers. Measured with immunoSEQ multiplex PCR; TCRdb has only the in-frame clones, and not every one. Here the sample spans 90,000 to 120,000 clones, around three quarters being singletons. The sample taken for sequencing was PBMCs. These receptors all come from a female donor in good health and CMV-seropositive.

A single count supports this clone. In nucleotides, the CDR3 is TGTGCCTGGTGGGGGGGCGGCGAGACCCAGTACTTC. It translates to CAWWGGGETQYF. This chain connects TRBV30 to TRBJ2-5, with TRBD2 as a possible D gene (7 bases). Germline loops: CDR1 GTSNPN, CDR2 SVGIG (reference sequence). The CDR3 has 12 amino acids. V was pared by 5 bases and J by 5 bases, with 12 bases between. The complete variable domain, with remaining parts taken from reference TRBV30 and TRBJ2-5, reads SQTIHQWPATLVQPVGSPLSLECTVEGTSNPNLYWYRQAAGRGLQLLFYSVGIGQISSEVPQNLSASRPQDRQFILSSKKLLLSDSGFYLCAWWGGGETQYFGPGTRLLVL.

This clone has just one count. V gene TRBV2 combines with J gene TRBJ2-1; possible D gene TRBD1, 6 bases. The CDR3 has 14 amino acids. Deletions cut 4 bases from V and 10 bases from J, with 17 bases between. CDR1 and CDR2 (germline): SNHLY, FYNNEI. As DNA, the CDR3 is TGTGCCAGCAGTGGGCAGGGGATCGGAAACGAGCAGTTCTTC. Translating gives CASSGQGIGNEQFF.

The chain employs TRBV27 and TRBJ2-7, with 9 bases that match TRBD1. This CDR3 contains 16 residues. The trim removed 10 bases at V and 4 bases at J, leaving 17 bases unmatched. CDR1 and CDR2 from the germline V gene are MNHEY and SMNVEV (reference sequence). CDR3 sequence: CATSKTLGQGMYEQYF. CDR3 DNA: TGTGCCACCTCGAAAACCCTGGGACAGGGCATGTACGAGCAGTACTTC.

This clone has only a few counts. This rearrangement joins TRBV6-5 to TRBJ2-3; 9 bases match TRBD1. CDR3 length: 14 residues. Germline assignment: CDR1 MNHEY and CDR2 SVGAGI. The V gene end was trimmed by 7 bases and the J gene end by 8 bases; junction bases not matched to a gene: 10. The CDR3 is CASTPNRGHVTQYF. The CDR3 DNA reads TGTGCCAGCACTCCCAACAGGGGGCACGTTACGCAGTATTTT.

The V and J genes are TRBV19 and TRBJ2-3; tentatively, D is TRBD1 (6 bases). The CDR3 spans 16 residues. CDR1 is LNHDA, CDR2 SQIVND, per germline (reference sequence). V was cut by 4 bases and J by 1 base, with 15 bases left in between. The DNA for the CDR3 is TGTGCCAGTAGTACCCTCCCAGGGGTAGGCACAGATACGCAGTATTTT. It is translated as CASSTLPGVGTDTQYF. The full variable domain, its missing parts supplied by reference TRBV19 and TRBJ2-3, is DGGITQSPKYLFRKEGQNVTLSCEQNLNHDAMYWYRQDPGQGLRLIYYSQIVNDFQKGDIAEGYSVSREKKESFPLTVTSAQKNPTAFYLCASSTLPGVGTDTQYFGPGTRLTVL.

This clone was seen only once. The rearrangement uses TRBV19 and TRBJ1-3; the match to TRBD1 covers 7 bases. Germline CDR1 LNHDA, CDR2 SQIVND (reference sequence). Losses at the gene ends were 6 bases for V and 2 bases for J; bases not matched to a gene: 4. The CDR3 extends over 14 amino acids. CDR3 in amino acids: CASRVTGTGNTIYF. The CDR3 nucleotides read TGTGCCAGTAGAGTGACAGGGACTGGAAACACCATATATTTT.

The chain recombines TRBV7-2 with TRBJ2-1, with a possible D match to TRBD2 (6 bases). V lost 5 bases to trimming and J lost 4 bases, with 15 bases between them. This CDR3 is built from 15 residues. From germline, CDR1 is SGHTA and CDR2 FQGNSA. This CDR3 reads CASSRTTLGYNEQFF. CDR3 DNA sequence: TGTGCCAGCAGCCGGACTACCTTAGGATACAATGAGCAGTTCTTC.

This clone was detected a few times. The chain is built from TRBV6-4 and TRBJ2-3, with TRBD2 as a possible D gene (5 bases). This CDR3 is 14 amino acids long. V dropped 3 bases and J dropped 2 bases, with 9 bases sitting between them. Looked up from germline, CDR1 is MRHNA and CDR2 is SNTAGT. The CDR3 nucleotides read TGTGCCAGCAGTGAGGAGGCAGCCACAGATACGCAGTATTTT. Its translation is CASSEEAATDTQYF.

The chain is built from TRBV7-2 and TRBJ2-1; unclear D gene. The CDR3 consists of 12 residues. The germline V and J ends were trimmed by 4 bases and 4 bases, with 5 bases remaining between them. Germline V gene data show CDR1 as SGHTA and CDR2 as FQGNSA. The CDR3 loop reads CASSSRYNEQFF. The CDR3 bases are TGTGCCAGCAGCTCGCGATACAATGAGCAGTTCTTC.

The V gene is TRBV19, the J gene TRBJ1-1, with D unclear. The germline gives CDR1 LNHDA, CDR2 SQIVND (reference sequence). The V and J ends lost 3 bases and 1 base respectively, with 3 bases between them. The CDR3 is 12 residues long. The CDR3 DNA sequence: TGTGCCAGTAGTATCGGGAACACTGAAGCTTTCTTT. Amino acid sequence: CASSIGNTEAFF.

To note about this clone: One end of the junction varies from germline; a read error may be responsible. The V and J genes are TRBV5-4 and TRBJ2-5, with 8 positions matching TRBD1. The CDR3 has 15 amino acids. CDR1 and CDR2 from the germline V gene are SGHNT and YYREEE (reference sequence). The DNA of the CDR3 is TGTGCCAGCAGCAAACGACAGGGGACCCAAGAGACTCAGTACTTC. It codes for CASSKRQGTQETQYF.

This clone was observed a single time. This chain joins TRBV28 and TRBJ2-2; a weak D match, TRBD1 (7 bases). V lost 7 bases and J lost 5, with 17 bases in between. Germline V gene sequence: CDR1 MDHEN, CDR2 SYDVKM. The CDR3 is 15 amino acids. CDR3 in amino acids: CASTLRGAGTGELFF. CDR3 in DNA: TGTGCCAGCACTCTCAGGGGGGCCGGGACCGGGGAGCTGTTTTTT.

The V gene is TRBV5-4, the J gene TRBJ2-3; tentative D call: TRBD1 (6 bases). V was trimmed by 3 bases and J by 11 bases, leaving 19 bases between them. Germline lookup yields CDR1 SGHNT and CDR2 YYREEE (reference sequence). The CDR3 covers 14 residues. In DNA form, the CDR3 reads TGTGCCAGCAGCTACCGGGACAAGAGAAGGGAGCAGTATTTT. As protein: CASSYRDKRREQYF.

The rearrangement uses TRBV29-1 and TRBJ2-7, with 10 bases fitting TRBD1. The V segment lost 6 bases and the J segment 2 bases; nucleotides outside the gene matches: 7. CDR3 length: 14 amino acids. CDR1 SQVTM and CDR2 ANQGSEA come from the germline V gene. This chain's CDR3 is CSVEDRGKPYEQYF. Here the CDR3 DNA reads TGCAGCGTGGAGGACAGGGGGAAACCCTACGAGCAGTACTTC.

CDR3 bases: TGTGCCAGCAGTGAACCCGGGACTAGCAAAGAGCAGTTCTTC. It translates to CASSEPGTSKEQFF. The chain joins TRBV9 to TRBJ2-1, with TRBD2 identical over 9 bases. V shed 5 bases and J 10 bases; nucleotides not matched to a gene: 10. This CDR3 contains 14 residues. Germline CDR1 is SGDLS and CDR2 is YYNGEE.

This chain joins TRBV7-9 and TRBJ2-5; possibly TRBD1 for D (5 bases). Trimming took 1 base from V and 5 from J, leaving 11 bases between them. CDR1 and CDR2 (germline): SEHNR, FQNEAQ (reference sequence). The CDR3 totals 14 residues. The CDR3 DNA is TGTGCCAGCAGCTTAGACAGGAGTGGGGAGACCCAGTACTTC. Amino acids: CASSLDRSGETQYF.

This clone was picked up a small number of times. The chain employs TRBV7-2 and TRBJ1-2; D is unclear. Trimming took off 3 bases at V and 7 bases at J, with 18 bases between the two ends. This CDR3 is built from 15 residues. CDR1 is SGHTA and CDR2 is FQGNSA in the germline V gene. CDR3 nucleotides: TGTGCCAGCAGCTTGATTCTAACAGTCGTCTCTGGCTACACCTTC. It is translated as CASSLILTVVSGYTF.

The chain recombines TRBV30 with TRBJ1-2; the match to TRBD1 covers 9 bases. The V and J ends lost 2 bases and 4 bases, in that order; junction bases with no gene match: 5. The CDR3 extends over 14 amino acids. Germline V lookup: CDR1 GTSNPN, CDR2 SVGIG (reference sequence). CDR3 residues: CAWSPQGAGYGYTF. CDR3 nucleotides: TGTGCCTGGAGTCCACAGGGGGCAGGCTATGGCTACACCTTC. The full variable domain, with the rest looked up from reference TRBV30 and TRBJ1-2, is SQTIHQWPATLVQPVGSPLSLECTVEGTSNPNLYWYRQAAGRGLQLLFYSVGIGQISSEVPQNLSASRPQDRQFILSSKKLLLSDSGFYLCAWSPQGAGYGYTFGSGTRLTVV.

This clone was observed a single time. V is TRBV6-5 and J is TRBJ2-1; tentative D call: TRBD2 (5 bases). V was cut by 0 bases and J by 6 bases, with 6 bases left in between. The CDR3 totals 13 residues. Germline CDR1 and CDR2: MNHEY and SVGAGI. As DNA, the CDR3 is TGTGCCAGCAGTTACTCGAGGGTCAATGAGCAGTTCTTC. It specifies CASSYSRVNEQFF.